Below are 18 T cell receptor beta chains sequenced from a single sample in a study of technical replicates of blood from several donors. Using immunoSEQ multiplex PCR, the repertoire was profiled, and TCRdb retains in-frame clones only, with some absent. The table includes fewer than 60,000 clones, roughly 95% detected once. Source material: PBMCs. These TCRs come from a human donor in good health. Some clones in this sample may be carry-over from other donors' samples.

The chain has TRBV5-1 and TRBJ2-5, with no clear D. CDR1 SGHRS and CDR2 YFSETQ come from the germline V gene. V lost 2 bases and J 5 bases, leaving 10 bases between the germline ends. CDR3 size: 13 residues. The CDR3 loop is CASSFSGWETQYF. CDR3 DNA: TGCGCCAGCAGCTTTTCAGGATGGGAGACCCAGTACTTC.

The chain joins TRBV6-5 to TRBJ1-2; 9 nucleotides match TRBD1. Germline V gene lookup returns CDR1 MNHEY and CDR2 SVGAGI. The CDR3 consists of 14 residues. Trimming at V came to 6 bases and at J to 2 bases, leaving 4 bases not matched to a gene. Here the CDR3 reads CASRNRGLNYGYTF. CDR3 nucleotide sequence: TGTGCCAGCAGAAACAGGGGGCTCAACTATGGCTACACCTTC.

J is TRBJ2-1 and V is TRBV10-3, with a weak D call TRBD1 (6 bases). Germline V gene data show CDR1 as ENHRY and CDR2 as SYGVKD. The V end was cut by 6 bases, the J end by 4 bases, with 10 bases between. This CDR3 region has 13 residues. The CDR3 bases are TGTGCCATCAGAGAGGACAGATACAATGAGCAGTTCTTC. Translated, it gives CAIREDRYNEQFF.

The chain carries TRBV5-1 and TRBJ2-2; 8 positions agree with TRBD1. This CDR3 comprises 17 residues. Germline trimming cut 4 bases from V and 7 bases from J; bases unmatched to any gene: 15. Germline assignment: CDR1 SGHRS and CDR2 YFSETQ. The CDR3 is CASSITIDRGLGGELFF. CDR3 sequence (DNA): TGCGCCAGCAGCATCACGATCGACAGGGGACTGGGCGGGGAGCTGTTTTTT.

The CDR3 region is CASSLSGRGTDTQYF. CDR3 bases: TGTGCCAGCAGCCTTAGCGGGAGGGGCACAGATACGCAGTATTTT. The gene calls are TRBV7-2 and TRBJ2-3; 11 bases align to TRBD2. The V gene end was trimmed by 5 bases and the J gene end by 1 base; junction bases not matched to a gene: 2. Germline values: CDR1 SGHTA, CDR2 FQGNSA. The CDR3 totals 15 residues. The whole variable domain, remainder taken from reference TRBV7-2 and TRBJ2-3, is GAGVSQSPSNKVTEKGKDVELRCDPISGHTALYWYRQSLGQGLEFLIYFQGNSAPDKSGLPSDRFSAERTGGSVSTLTIQRTQQEDSAVYLCASSLSGRGTDTQYFGPGTRLTVL.

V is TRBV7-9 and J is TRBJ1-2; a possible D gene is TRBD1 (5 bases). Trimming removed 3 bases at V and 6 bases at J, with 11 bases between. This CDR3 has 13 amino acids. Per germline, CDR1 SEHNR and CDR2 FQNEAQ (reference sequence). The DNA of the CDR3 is TGTGCCAGCAGCTTCCGCCAGGGCCATGGCTACACCTTC. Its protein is CASSFRQGHGYTF.

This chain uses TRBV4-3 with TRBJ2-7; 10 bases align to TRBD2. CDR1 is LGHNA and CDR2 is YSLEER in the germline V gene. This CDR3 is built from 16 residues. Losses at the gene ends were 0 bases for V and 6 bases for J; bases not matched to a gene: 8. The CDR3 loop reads CASSQDLASGSFEQYF. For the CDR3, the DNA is TGCGCCAGCAGCCAAGATTTGGCTAGCGGGAGTTTCGAGCAGTACTTC.

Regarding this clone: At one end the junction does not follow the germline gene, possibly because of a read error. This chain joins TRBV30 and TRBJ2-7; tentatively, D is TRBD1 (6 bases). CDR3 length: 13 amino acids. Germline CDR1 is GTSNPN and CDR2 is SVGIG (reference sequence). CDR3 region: CAKRGQGMNEQCF. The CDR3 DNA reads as TGTGCAAAAAGGGGTCAGGGGATGAACGAGCAGTGCTTC.

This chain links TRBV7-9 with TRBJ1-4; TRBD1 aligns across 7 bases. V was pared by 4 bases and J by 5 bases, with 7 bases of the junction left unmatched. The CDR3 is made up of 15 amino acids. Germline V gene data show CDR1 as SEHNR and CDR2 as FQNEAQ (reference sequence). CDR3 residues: CASSSGGGLNEKLFF. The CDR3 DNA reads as TGTGCCAGCAGCTCGGGAGGGGGCTTGAATGAAAAACTGTTTTTT.

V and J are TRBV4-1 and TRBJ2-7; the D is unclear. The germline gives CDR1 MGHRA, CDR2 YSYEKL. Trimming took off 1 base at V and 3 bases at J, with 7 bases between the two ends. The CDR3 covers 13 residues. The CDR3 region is CASSQVAHYEQYF. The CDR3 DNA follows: TGCGCCAGCAGCCAAGTGGCACACTACGAGCAGTACTTC.

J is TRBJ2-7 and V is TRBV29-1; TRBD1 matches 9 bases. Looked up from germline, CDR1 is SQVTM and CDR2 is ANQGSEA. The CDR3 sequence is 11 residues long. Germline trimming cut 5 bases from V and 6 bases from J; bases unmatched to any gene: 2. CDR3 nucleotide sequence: TGCAGCGTTAACAGGGGGCCCGAGCAGTACTTC. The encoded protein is CSVNRGPEQYF.

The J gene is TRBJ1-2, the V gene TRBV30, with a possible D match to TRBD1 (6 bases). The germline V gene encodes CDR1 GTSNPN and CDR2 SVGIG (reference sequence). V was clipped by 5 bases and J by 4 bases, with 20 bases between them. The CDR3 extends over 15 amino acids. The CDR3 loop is CAWFSTGSMFYGYTF. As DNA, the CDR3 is TGTGCCTGGTTCTCTACAGGGTCCATGTTCTATGGCTACACCTTC.

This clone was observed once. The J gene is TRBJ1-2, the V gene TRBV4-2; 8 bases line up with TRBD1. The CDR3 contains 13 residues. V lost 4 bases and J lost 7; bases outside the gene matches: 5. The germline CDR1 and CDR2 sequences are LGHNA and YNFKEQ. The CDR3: CASSPTGDSGYTF. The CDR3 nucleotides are TGTGCCAGCAGCCCGACAGGGGATAGTGGCTACACCTTC.

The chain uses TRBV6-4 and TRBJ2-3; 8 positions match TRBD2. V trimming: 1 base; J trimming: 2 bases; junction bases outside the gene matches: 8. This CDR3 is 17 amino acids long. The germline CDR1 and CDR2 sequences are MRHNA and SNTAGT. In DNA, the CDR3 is TGTGCCAGCAGTGACTTGGAGTTAGCGGGGATCACAGATACGCAGTATTTT. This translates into CASSDLELAGITDTQYF.

CDR3 sequence: CASSLGQGIGTQYF. Written as DNA, the CDR3 is TGTGCCAGCAGCTTAGGGCAGGGAATAGGTACGCAGTATTTT. The chain links TRBV11-3 to TRBJ2-3; D is perhaps TRBD1 (5 bases). V gave up 1 base and J gave up 8 bases, with 13 bases separating them. The CDR3 has 14 residues. Germline V gene sequence: CDR1 SGHNT, CDR2 YENEEA.

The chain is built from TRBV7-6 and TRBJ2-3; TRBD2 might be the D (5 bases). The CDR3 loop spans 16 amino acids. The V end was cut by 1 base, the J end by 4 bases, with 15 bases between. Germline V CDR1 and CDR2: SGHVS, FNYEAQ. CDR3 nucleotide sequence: TGTGCCAGCAGCTTAGGGGGTGGTCGGGGAGCAGATACGCAGTATTTT. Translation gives CASSLGGGRGADTQYF.

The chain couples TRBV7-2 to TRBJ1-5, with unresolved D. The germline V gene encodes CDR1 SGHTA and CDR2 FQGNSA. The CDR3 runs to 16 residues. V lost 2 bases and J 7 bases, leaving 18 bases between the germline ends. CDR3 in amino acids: CASSLTPHRGSQPQHF. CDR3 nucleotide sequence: TGTGCCAGCAGCTTAACACCCCATCGGGGTTCACAGCCCCAGCATTTT.

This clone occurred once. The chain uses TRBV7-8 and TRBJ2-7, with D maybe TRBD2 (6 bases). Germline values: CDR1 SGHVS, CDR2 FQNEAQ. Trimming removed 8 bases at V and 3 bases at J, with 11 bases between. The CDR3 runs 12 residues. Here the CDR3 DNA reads TGTGCCAGCGCGGGACGGAGCTACGAGCAGTACTTC. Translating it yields CASAGRSYEQYF.